Listed below are T cell receptor beta chains from one sample, sequenced in a study of identical twins. TCRdb re-called the 5' RACE reads with MiXCR, one entry per CDR3 protein. Of 1.5 million to 2 million distinct CDR3 sequences detected, around 29% appear once; the ten largest clones hold about 0.27%. The specimen was cord blood. Every receptor here comes from a newborn girl in good health. The CDR3 runs from the conserved cysteine through the conserved F or W. The order of the fields is J gene, clone size, V gene, D gene, CDR3 protein, CDR3 DNA. D genes are given only for firm matches. Only part of the rows carry a size: once, few, many, or a class if the clone is expanded.

TRBJ1-6 | . | TRBV20-1 | . | CSALDSWDSPLHF | TGCAGTGCATTGGACAGTTGGGATTCACCCCTCCACTTT
TRBJ1-6 | few | TRBV5-5 | . | CASSLIVGYNSPLHF | TGTGCCAGCAGCTTGATCGTCGGGTATAATTCACCCCTCCACTTT
TRBJ1-4 | . | TRBV20-1 | . | CSAREHRGARNEKLFF | TGCAGTGCTAGAGAGCATCGGGGGGCCAGAAATGAAAAACTGTTTTTT
TRBJ2-1 | few | TRBV12-5 | TRBD2 | CASGGGTSGSTDEQFF | TGTGCTAGTGGTGGGGGGACTAGCGGGAGTACCGATGAGCAGTTCTTC
TRBJ1-2 | few | TRBV27 | . | CASRVGWGNYGYTF | TGTGCCAGCAGGGTAGGGTGGGGAAACTATGGCTACACCTTC
TRBJ2-7 | . | TRBV7-8 | . | CASSLAIEQYF | TGTGCCAGCAGCTTAGCCATCGAGCAGTACTTC
TRBJ2-5 | many | TRBV2 | . | CARLSEETQYF | TGTGCCAGGTTATCTGAAGAGACCCAGTACTTC
TRBJ1-2 | . | TRBV12-3/TRBV12-4 | . | CASSSYRGRYYGYTF | TGTGCCAGCAGTTCCTACCGTGGACGATACTATGGCTACACCTTC
TRBJ1-3 | . | TRBV28 | TRBD1 | CASHPTGFSGNTIYF | TGTGCCAGCCACCCGACAGGGTTCTCTGGAAACACCATATATTTT
TRBJ2-5 | few | TRBV10-3 | . | CAISESMLQGGETQYF | TGTGCCATCAGTGAGTCGATGTTGCAGGGAGGTGAGACCCAGTACTTC
TRBJ1-6 | few | TRBV12-3/TRBV12-4 | TRBD1 | CASRPGQGASPLHF | TGTGCCAGCAGACCGGGACAGGGGGCTTCACCCCTCCACTTT
TRBJ1-2 | once | TRBV5-6 | . | CASSLRAGPKGYTF | TGTGCCAGCAGCCTACGGGCGGGGCCTAAGGGCTACACCTTC
TRBJ2-3 | many | TRBV27 | . | CASSLALLTDTQYF | TGTGCCAGCAGTTTAGCGCTCCTCACAGATACGCAGTATTTT
TRBJ2-3 | . | TRBV24-1 | TRBD2 | CATSGAGGADTQYF | TGTGCCACCAGTGGGGCGGGGGGTGCAGATACGCAGTATTTT
TRBJ1-1 | . | TRBV5-1 | . | CASSLASRDAEAFF | TGCGCCAGCAGCTTGGCGTCGAGGGACGCTGAAGCTTTCTTT
TRBJ2-5 | few | TRBV25-1 | TRBD1 | CASSEYIGTGVETQYF | TGTGCCAGCAGTGAATATATAGGGACAGGGGTGGAGACCCAGTACTTC
TRBJ1-5 | . | TRBV6-5 | . | CASSPTDPGSSQPQHF | TGTGCCAGCAGTCCGACGGACCCCGGGAGTAGTCAGCCCCAGCATTTT
TRBJ2-5 | few | TRBV18 | TRBD2 | CASSKTSGRETQYF | TGTGCCAGCTCGAAGACTAGCGGGAGAGAGACCCAGTACTTC
TRBJ1-1 | . | TRBV29-1 | . | CSVPHPGNAEAFF | TGCAGCGTCCCCCATCCAGGGAACGCTGAAGCTTTCTTT
TRBJ2-7 | . | TRBV5-1 | . | CASNGPGAYGQYF | TGCGCCAGCAATGGTCCGGGAGCGTACGGGCAGTACTTC
TRBJ1-6 | . | TRBV6-6 | . | CASSYSSSPLHF | TGTGCCAGCAGTTACAGTTCTTCACCCCTCCACTTT
TRBJ2-7 | few | TRBV5-1 | . | CASSWTGIDSYEQYF | TGCGCCAGCAGCTGGACCGGGATAGACTCCTACGAGCAGTACTTC
TRBJ2-2 | . | TRBV5-1 | . | CASSRLQGNTGELFF | TGCGCCAGCAGTCGATTACAGGGGAACACCGGGGAGCTGTTTTTT